The clone carrying this T cell receptor beta chain has a handful of counts. Its antigen is as yet unknown. The sample comes from a study of T cell repertoires in cytomegalovirus infection. As for the study in general: Recently identified HLA-C-restricted and well-studied HLA-B-restricted CMV epitopes were used.

The CDR3 extends over 15 amino acids. CDR1 and CDR2 (germline): MDHEN, SYDVKM. V was shortened by 7 bases and J by 1 base, with 16 bases between the two germline ends. MiXCR, applied by TCRdb to the reads, yields one record per CDR3 protein. This table holds about 120,000 distinct CDR3 sequences, 30% found once. The receptor was isolated from a human donor in good health (CMV status not recorded). Some clones in this sample may be carry-over from other donors' samples. The chain uses TRBV28 and TRBJ1-1, with D uncertain. Here the sequenced sample was CD8+ T cells from cultured PBMCs, taken from culture after CMV antigen stimulation. As DNA, the CDR3 is TGTGCCAGCACATCCGGGTCGTCGAGGAACACTGAAGCTTTCTTT. As protein: CASTSGSSRNTEAFF.